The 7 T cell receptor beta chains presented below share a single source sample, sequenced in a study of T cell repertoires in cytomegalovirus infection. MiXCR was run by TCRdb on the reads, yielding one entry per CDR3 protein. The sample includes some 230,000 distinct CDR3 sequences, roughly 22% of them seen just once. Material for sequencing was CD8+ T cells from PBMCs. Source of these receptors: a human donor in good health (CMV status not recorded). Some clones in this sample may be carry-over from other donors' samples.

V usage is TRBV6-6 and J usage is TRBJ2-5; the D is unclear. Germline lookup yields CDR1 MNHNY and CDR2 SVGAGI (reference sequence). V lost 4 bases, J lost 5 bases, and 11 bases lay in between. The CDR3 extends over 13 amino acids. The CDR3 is CASSSTTWETQYF. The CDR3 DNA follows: TGTGCCAGCAGTTCTACGACTTGGGAGACCCAGTACTTC.

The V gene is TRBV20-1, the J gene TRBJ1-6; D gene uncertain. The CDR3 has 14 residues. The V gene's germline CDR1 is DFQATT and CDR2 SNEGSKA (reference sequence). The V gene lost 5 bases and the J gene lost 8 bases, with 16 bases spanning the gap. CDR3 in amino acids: CSALYRTNDSPLHF. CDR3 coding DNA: TGCAGTGCTCTATATAGGACCAACGATTCACCCCTCCACTTT.

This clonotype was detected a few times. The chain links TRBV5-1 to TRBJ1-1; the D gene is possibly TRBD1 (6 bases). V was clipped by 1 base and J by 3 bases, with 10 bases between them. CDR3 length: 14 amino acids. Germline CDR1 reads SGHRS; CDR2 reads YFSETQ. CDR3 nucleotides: TGCGCCAGCAGCTTGACAGGGATTGACACTGAAGCTTTCTTT. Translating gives CASSLTGIDTEAFF.

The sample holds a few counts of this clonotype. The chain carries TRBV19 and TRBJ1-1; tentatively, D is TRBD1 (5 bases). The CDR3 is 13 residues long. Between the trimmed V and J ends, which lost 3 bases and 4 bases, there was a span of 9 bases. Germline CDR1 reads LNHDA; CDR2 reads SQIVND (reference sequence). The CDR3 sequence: CASSMSGTTEAFF. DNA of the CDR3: TGTGCCAGTAGTATGTCGGGGACCACTGAAGCTTTCTTT.

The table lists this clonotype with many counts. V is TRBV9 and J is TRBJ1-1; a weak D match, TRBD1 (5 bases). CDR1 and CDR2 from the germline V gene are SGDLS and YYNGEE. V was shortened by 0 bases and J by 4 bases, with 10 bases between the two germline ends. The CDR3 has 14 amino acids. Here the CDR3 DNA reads TGTGCCAGCAGCGTAGTTGGGGGAGGCACTGAAGCTTTCTTT. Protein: CASSVVGGGTEAFF.

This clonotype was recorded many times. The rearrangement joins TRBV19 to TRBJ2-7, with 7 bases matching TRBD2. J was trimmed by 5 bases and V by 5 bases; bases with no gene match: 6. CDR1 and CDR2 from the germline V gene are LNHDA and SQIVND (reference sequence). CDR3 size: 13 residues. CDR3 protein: CASSPRGGDEQYF. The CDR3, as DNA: TGTGCCAGTAGTCCCCGCGGGGGTGACGAGCAGTACTTC.

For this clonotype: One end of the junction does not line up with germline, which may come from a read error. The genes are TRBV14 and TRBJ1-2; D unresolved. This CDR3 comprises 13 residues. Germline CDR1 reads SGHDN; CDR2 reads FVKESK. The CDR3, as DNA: TGTGCCAGCAGCGCCACGGGGAACTCTGGCTACACCTTC. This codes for CASSATGNSGYTF.